This TCR beta chain was profiled in a study of shared clonotypes between healthy human individuals. CDR3 length: 12 amino acids. V shed 7 bases, J shed 5 bases, and the junction held 5 bases outside the gene matches. CDR1 and CDR2 (germline): MDHEN, SYDVKM. As originally analysed: Filtering of immunoSEQ junctional sequences could not match full-length read filtering. Clones were read by immunoSEQ multiplex PCR, and TCRdb kept only the in-frame ones, dropping some. V, J and clone size are taken as reported in that table, and D and trimming were inferred from the DNA itself. The sample has about 96,000 clones, around 47% seen once; the top ten hold over 13%. This clone was seen repeatedly, ten times or more.

The receptor was derived from a woman in her thirties or forties in good health. Some clones in this sample may be carry-over from other donors' samples. Source material: PBMCs. This chain uses TRBV28 with TRBJ2-7; 7 nucleotides line up with TRBD1. CDR3 bases: TGTGCCAGCACCGAGGGGGCGAACGAGCAGTACTTC. Its protein is CASTEGANEQYF.